A single sample gave rise to the 28 T cell receptor beta chains below, sequenced in a study of blood T cell repertoires in COVID-19. Clones were read by immunoSEQ multiplex PCR, and TCRdb kept only the in-frame ones, dropping some. The sample contains 250,000 or so clones, about 85% of which appear only once. The sample comprised PBMCs or T cells enriched from blood (not recorded which). Receptors were obtained from a man aged 25-45 years who had recovered from COVID-19.

J is TRBJ2-2 and V is TRBV4-1; D perhaps matches TRBD2 (5 bases). The V gene's germline CDR1 is MGHRA and CDR2 YSYEKL. CDR3 length equals 15 residues. V lost 3 bases and J lost 9, with 17 bases in between. The CDR3 region is CASSQPHAGIRELFF. Written as DNA, the CDR3 is TGCGCCAGCAGCCAGCCCCATGCCGGGATTAGGGAGCTGTTTTTT.

This clone was counted a single time. A read error may produce the germline difference seen at one junction end. The V call is TRBV7-9, the J call TRBJ2-1; 8 positions agree with TRBD2. There are 18 residues in the CDR3. The V gene's germline CDR1 is SEHNR and CDR2 FQNEAQ (reference sequence). The DNA for the CDR3 is TGCGCCAGCCGGCCCGGGGGGGGCGCTCGAGGGAGGTACAATGAGCAGTTCTTC. Protein: CASRPGGGARGRYNEQFF.

This chain connects TRBV10-3 to TRBJ2-1, with D hard to call. This CDR3 has 15 amino acids. Deletions cut 4 bases from V and 0 bases from J, with 10 bases between. CDR1 and CDR2 (germline): ENHRY, SYGVKD. The CDR3 loop reads CAISVRESSYNEQFF. The CDR3 nucleotides read TGTGCCATCAGTGTTCGAGAAAGCTCCTACAATGAGCAGTTCTTC.

The rearrangement uses TRBV30 and TRBJ1-6, with a weak D call TRBD1 (5 bases). The CDR3 loop spans 19 amino acids. Trimming cost V 3 bases and J 0 bases, with 21 bases left between them. Germline CDR1 GTSNPN, CDR2 SVGIG (reference sequence). The DNA for the CDR3 is TGTGCCTGGAGGCCCGGGACTTCCTTTCAAAACTCCTATAATTCACCCCTCCACTTT. Translating it yields CAWRPGTSFQNSYNSPLHF.

J is TRBJ1-2 and V is TRBV30; D possibly corresponds to TRBD1 (5 bases). Germline CDR1 and CDR2: GTSNPN and SVGIG (reference sequence). V lost 2 bases to trimming and J lost 2 bases, with 12 bases between them. This CDR3 contains 14 residues. The chain's CDR3 is CAWSNTGPNYGYTF. CDR3 bases: TGTGCCTGGAGTAACACAGGACCAAACTATGGCTACACCTTC.

J is TRBJ2-1 and V is TRBV16; 10 bases align to TRBD1. The CDR3 spans 16 residues. V dropped 0 bases and J dropped 5; count of bases not matched to a gene: 4. Germline V CDR1 and CDR2: KGHSY, FQNENV. The CDR3, as DNA: TGTGCCAGCAGCCAATCGGGGGACAGGGGCGACAATGAGCAGTTCTTC. As protein: CASSQSGDRGDNEQFF. Filled out from reference TRBV16 and TRBJ2-1, the complete variable domain reads GEEVAQTPKHLVRGEGQKAKLYCAPIKGHSYVFWYQQVLKNEFKFLISFQNENVFDETGMPKERFSAKCLPNSPCSLEIQATKLEDSAVYFCASSQSGDRGDNEQFFGPGTRLTVL.

This chain links TRBV27 with TRBJ1-1, with 8 nucleotides matching TRBD1. The CDR3 loop spans 13 amino acids. V gave up 3 bases and J gave up 4 bases; unmatched junction bases: 1. Germline V gene data show CDR1 as MNHEY and CDR2 as SMNVEV (reference sequence). CDR3: CASSFDRGTEAFF. CDR3 in DNA: TGTGCCAGCAGTTTCGACAGGGGCACTGAAGCTTTCTTT.

This rearrangement joins TRBV7-2 to TRBJ1-5; 7 bases line up with TRBD1. Unmatched junction bases numbered 5, after V lost 1 base and J lost 5 bases. This CDR3 has 15 amino acids. Germline V lookup: CDR1 SGHTA, CDR2 FQGNSA. Written as DNA, the CDR3 is TGTGCCAGCAGCTTAGGTCAGGGGGGATATCAGCCCCAGCATTTT. It translates to CASSLGQGGYQPQHF.

This sequence joins TRBV11-2 and TRBJ2-1, with 9 bases aligning to TRBD2. CDR1 and CDR2 from the germline V gene are SGHAT and FQNNGV. The ends lost 5 bases at V and 6 bases at J; junction bases unmatched: 8. This CDR3 contains 15 residues. For the CDR3, the DNA is TGTGCCAGCAGCATAGCGGGAGTTGGGGGCAATGAGCAGTTCTTC. As protein: CASSIAGVGGNEQFF.

The chain recombines TRBV5-1 with TRBJ1-6; 7 bases agree with TRBD1. From germline, CDR1 is SGHRS and CDR2 YFSETQ. After removal of 4 bases from V and 7 bases from J, the junction contained 8 bases not matched to a gene. The CDR3 runs to 15 residues. CDR3 coding DNA: TGCGCCAGCAGCACTACCGGGACAGTGAATTCACCCCTCCACTTT. This encodes CASSTTGTVNSPLHF.

The chain couples TRBV3-1 (or the pseudogene TRBV3-2) to TRBJ2-7; D gene unclear. V dropped 0 bases and J dropped 3 bases, with 12 bases sitting between them. Germline V lookup: CDR1 LGHDT, CDR2 YNNKEL (reference sequence). CDR3 size: 15 residues. The CDR3 bases are TGTGCCAGCAGCCAAGATATGACAAAAAGCTACGAGCAGTACTTC. Translation: CASSQDMTKSYEQYF.

The chain has TRBV9 and TRBJ1-1; a weak D match, TRBD1 (6 bases). Germline CDR1 and CDR2: SGDLS and YYNGEE. Trimming removed 3 bases from V and 8 bases from J, with 23 bases in between. The CDR3 loop spans 16 amino acids. The DNA of the CDR3 is TGTGCCAGCAGCGCCCGAGGGGGTCCCCCTCTCAAAGAAGCTTTCTTT. Translated: CASSARGGPPLKEAFF.

The genes are TRBV9 and TRBJ1-1, with TRBD1 matching over 8 bases. The CDR3 covers 14 residues. V lost 3 bases and J lost 5; bases outside the gene matches: 6. Per the germline V gene, CDR1 is SGDLS and CDR2 is YYNGEE. This CDR3 reads CASSAQGARTEAFF. As DNA, the CDR3 is TGTGCCAGCAGCGCCCAGGGGGCGCGGACTGAAGCTTTCTTT.

The chain carries TRBV7-3 and TRBJ2-2; 9 bases are shared with TRBD1. The CDR3 loop spans 14 amino acids. The germline gives CDR1 SGHTA, CDR2 FQGTGA. Trimming cost V 5 bases and J 8 bases; bases outside gene matches: 6. The chain's CDR3 is CASSAGTGQGELFF. The CDR3 DNA is TGTGCCAGCAGCGCCGGGACAGGGCAGGGGGAGCTGTTTTTT.

This chain connects TRBV21-1 to TRBJ1-1; the D call of TRBD1 is as the table states it, not checked on the DNA. TRBV21-1 is given as a pseudogene. This CDR3 spans 14 amino acids. The CDR3 loop reads CASSKRGRDTEAFF. The CDR3 region has the DNA TGTGCCAGCAGCAAAAGAGGCAGGGACACTGAAGCTTTCTTT.

The chain has TRBV7-2 and TRBJ2-7, with D tentatively TRBD2 (5 bases). Trimming pared 8 bases from V and 0 bases from J, leaving 14 bases between. Per germline, CDR1 SGHTA and CDR2 FQGNSA. This CDR3 spans 14 amino acids. The chain's CDR3 is CASSTRAPSYEQYF. The CDR3, as DNA: TGTGCCAGCTCTACGAGGGCTCCCTCCTACGAGCAGTACTTC.

CDR3 DNA sequence: TGTGCCATCAGTCAGGACTGGGAAACCTACGAGCAGTACTTC. This codes for CAISQDWETYEQYF. The chain combines TRBV10-3 with TRBJ2-7, with D possibly TRBD2 on 5 matching bases. Trimming cost V 5 bases and J 2 bases, with 13 bases left between them. The germline V gene encodes CDR1 ENHRY and CDR2 SYGVKD. This CDR3 has 14 residues.

The chain couples TRBV9 to TRBJ1-1; TRBD1 might be the D (5 bases). V was trimmed by 4 bases and J by 3 bases, leaving 22 bases between them. The CDR3 consists of 17 residues. Looked up from germline, CDR1 is SGDLS and CDR2 is YYNGEE. As DNA, the CDR3 is TGTGCCAGCAGCCCCTTAGAGGGGAGGTCAAGGTACACTGAAGCTTTCTTT. This encodes CASSPLEGRSRYTEAFF.

V gene TRBV11-2 combines with J gene TRBJ1-5, with 9 bases aligning to TRBD1. V was pared by 5 bases and J by 4 bases, with 6 bases of the junction left unmatched. CDR3 length equals 15 residues. Germline CDR1 is SGHAT and CDR2 is FQNNGV. Here the CDR3 DNA reads TGTGCCAGCAGCATAGGACAGGGGCCTAATCAGCCCCAGCATTTT. This sequence encodes CASSIGQGPNQPQHF. The full variable domain, in which reference TRBV11-2 and TRBJ1-5 provide the parts outside the CDR3, is EAGVAQSPRYKIIEKRQSVAFWCNPISGHATLYWYQQILGQGPKLLIQFQNNGVVDDSQLPKDRFSAERLKGVDSTLKIQPAKLEDSAVYLCASSIGQGPNQPQHFGDGTRLSIL.

This clone was seen just once. The chain has TRBV28 and TRBJ1-2; D remains ambiguous. V was clipped by 5 bases and J by 6 bases, with 19 bases between them. This CDR3 region has 15 residues. The V gene's germline CDR1 is MDHEN and CDR2 SYDVKM. The DNA for the CDR3 is TGTGCCAGCAGTGCCATCTGGCTCTCCCAAGATGGCTACACCTTC. Translation gives CASSAIWLSQDGYTF.

V gene TRBV19 combines with J gene TRBJ1-5; the match to TRBD1 covers 8 bases. The V segment lost 7 bases and the J segment 2 bases; nucleotides outside the gene matches: 10. Looked up from germline, CDR1 is LNHDA and CDR2 is SQIVND (reference sequence). This CDR3 is built from 16 residues. CDR3 in DNA: TGTGCCAGTAACCAGAGGGACAGGCTTCGCAATCAGCCCCAGCATTTT. Protein: CASNQRDRLRNQPQHF.

This chain links TRBV5-5 with TRBJ1-4, with D possibly being TRBD1 (6 bases). The germline V and J ends were trimmed by 0 bases and 8 bases, with 14 bases remaining between them. Germline CDR1 and CDR2: SGHKS and YYEKEE (reference sequence). This CDR3 is built from 15 residues. The CDR3 sequence is CASSLEGGAREKLFF. In nucleotides, the CDR3 is TGTGCCAGCAGCTTGGAAGGGGGGGCTCGGGAAAAACTGTTTTTT. Drawing the rest from reference TRBV5-5 and TRBJ1-4, the complete variable domain is DAGVTQSPTHLIKTRGQQVTLRCSPISGHKSVSWYQQVLGQGPQFIFQYYEKEERGRGNFPDRFSARQFPNYSSELNVNALLLGDSALYLCASSLEGGAREKLFFGSGTQLSVL.

This clone was picked up a small number of times. CDR3 amino acids: CASSSQQGPSYEQYF. The CDR3 bases are TGTGCCAGCAGCTCCCAACAGGGACCTTCCTACGAGCAGTACTTC. The V and J genes are TRBV7-8 and TRBJ2-7, with a weak D call TRBD1 (6 bases). CDR3 length: 15 residues. Germline loops: CDR1 SGHVS, CDR2 FQNEAQ. The ends were cut back, 4 bases at V and 1 base at J, with 14 bases in the middle.

The J gene is TRBJ2-7, the V gene TRBV5-8; D not resolved. The CDR3 runs 11 residues. Deletions cut 7 bases from V and 6 bases from J, with 11 bases between. From germline, CDR1 is SGHTS and CDR2 YDEGEE. The DNA of the CDR3 is TGTGCCAGCCGCGCCCGCGGCGAGCAGTACTTC. Residues: CASRARGEQYF.

V and J are TRBV2 and TRBJ2-3; D perhaps matches TRBD2 (5 bases). The CDR3 consists of 14 residues. Germline CDR1 SNHLY, CDR2 FYNNEI. V shed 3 bases and J shed 3 bases, with 10 bases lying between them. The chain's CDR3 is CASSEGSETDTQYF. The CDR3 DNA sequence: TGTGCCAGCAGTGAGGGGAGTGAGACAGATACGCAGTATTTT.

V usage is TRBV5-1 and J usage is TRBJ1-1; 8 bases line up with TRBD1. Looked up from germline, CDR1 is SGHRS and CDR2 is YFSETQ. The length of the CDR3 is 14 residues. The ends lost 0 bases at V and 4 bases at J; junction bases unmatched: 2. The CDR3 bases are TGCGCCAGCAGCTTGGAAGGACAGGGCACTGAAGCTTTCTTT. Translation: CASSLEGQGTEAFF.

The chain joins TRBV18 to TRBJ1-2, with 7 bases fitting TRBD1. This CDR3 has 15 residues. In germline, CDR1 is KGHSH, CDR2 LQKENI. The ends lost 3 bases at V and 8 bases at J; junction bases unmatched: 12. The CDR3 spells CASSPTPDRAGGYTF. The CDR3 DNA follows: TGTGCCAGCTCACCTACACCAGACAGGGCAGGCGGCTACACCTTC.

For the CDR3, the DNA is TGTGCCAGCAGCCAAGCTGATGGACTAGCTCCACTCAATGAGCAGTTCTTC. This translates into CASSQADGLAPLNEQFF. This chain links TRBV3-1 (or the pseudogene TRBV3-2) with TRBJ2-1; TRBD2 aligns across 8 bases. Germline CDR1 is LGHDT and CDR2 is YNNKEL (reference sequence). The CDR3 totals 17 residues. V shed 1 base and J 6 bases; nucleotides not matched to a gene: 11.